This record concerns one TCR beta chain sequence. The target antigen is unknown. TCRdb fed the 5' RACE reads into MiXCR, producing one record per CDR3 protein. The sample contains about half a million distinct CDR3 sequences, 15% to 20% of which appear only once. The CDR3 sequence is 16 residues long. Deletions cut 7 bases from V and 1 base from J, with 19 bases between. CDR1 and CDR2 (germline): SGHTA, FQGNSA. This sample is drawn from a study of T-cell memory formation after mild COVID-19. Study-wide context: The study found TCR clusters largely donor specific. Study findings and constraints: Still unconfirmed is whether the second-wave clones peaking on day 37 recognized SARS-CoV-2.

This clonotype was obtained from an adult woman who had mild COVID-19 (a few samples of this study predate the infection). Cell type and time point are not known. The sample taken for sequencing was PBMCs or a T cell subset sorted from them (not recorded which). J is TRBJ2-5 and V is TRBV7-2; D is possibly TRBD2 (6 bases). CDR3 sequence reads: CASMGGLSGAQETQYF. DNA of the CDR3: TGTGCCAGCATGGGAGGACTAAGTGGGGCCCAAGAGACCCAGTACTTC.